This TCR beta chain emerged from a study of cytomegalovirus exposure and HLA in healthy donors. Study conclusions and caveats: With DRB1 most and HLA-C fewest, TCR association rates differed between HLA loci in a later analysis. In a later analysis, about 17,000 TCR beta sequences were associated with HLA alleles at 0.05 false discovery rate.

This clone was found a few times. Its specificity is unknown. V shed 3 bases and J 2 bases; nucleotides not matched to a gene: 6. In germline, CDR1 is MDHEN, CDR2 SYDVKM. The CDR3 runs 16 residues. Sampled while nominally healthy, donors likely had unrecorded immune exposures. The study ran its PCR with 60 Vbeta and 13 Jbeta primers. Sequenced by immunoSEQ multiplex PCR; TCRdb stores in-frame clones only, minus some. The sample has some 96,000 clones; roughly three fifths are singletons. This TCR derives from a man aged 60 to 69 in good health and CMV-seronegative. Sample: PBMCs. This rearrangement joins TRBV28 to TRBJ2-5; 10 bases align to TRBD1. The CDR3, as DNA: TGTGCCAGCAGTTTGACAGGGGGCGTTGGACAAGAGACCCAGTACTTC. Translation: CASSLTGGVGQETQYF.